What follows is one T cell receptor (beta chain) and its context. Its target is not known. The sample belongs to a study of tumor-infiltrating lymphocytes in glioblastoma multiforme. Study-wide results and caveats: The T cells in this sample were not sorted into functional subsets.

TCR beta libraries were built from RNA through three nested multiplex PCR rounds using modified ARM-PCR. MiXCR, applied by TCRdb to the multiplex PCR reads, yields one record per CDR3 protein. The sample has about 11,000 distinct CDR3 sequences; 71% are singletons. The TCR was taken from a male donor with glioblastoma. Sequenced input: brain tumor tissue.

The chain's CDR3 is CAIGGTGNLNTEAFF. In DNA form, the CDR3 reads TGTGCCATCGGAGGGACAGGGAATTTGAACACTGAAGCTTTCTTT. The genes are TRBV10-3 and TRBJ1-1, with TRBD1 matching over 9 bases. V lost 8 bases and J lost 0; bases outside the gene matches: 7. Germline V gene data show CDR1 as ENHRY and CDR2 as SYGVKD. The CDR3 contains 15 residues.